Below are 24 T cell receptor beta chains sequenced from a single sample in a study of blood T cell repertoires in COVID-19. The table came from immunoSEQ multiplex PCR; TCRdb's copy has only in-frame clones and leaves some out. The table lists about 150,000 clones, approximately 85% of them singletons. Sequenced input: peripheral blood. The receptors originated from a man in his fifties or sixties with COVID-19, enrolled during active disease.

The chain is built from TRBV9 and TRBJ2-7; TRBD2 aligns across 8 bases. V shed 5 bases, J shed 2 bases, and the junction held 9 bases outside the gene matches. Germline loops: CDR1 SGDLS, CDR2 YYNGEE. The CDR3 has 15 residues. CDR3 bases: TGTGCCAGCAGTGACGCGGGGGGCCCAGCCTACGAGCAGTACTTC. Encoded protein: CASSDAGGPAYEQYF.

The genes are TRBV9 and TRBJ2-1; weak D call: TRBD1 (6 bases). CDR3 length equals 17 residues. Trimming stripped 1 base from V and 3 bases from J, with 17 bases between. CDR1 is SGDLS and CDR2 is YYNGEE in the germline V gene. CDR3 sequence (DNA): TGTGCCAGCAGCGTATCCTGGGACACGGGCCGCTACAATGAGCAGTTCTTC. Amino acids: CASSVSWDTGRYNEQFF.

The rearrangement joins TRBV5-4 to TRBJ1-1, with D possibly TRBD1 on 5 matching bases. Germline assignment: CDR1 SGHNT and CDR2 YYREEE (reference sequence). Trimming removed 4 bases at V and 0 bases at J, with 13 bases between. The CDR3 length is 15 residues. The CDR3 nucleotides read TGTGCCAGCAGCCAGCCGGGACTTCTGAACACTGAAGCTTTCTTT. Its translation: CASSQPGLLNTEAFF.

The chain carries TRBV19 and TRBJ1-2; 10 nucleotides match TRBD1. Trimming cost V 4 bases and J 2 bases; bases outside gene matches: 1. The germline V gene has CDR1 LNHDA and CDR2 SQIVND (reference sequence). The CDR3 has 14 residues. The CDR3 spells CASSKGQGNYGYTF. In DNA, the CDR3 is TGTGCCAGTAGTAAGGGACAGGGGAACTATGGCTACACCTTC.

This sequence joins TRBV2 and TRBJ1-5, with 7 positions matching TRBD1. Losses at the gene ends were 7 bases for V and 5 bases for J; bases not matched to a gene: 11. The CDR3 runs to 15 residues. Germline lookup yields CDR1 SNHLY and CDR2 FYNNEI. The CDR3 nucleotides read TGTGCCAGCACCTCGGGACAGCTGTGGTATCAGCCCCAGCATTTT. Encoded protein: CASTSGQLWYQPQHF.

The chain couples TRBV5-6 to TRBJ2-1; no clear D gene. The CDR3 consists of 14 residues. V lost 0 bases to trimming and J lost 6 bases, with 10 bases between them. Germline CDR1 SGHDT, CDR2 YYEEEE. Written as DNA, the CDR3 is TGTGCCAGCAGCTTGGCTCCTACCTCCAATGAGCAGTTCTTC. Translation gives CASSLAPTSNEQFF.

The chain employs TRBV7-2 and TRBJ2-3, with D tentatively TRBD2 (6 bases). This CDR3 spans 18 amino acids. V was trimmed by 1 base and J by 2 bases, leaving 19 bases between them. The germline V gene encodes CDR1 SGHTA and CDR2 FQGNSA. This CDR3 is CASSLVGRTPINTDTQYF. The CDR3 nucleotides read TGTGCCAGCAGCTTAGTGGGGAGGACACCGATCAACACAGATACGCAGTATTTT. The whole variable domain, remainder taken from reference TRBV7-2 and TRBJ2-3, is GAGVSQSPSNKVTEKGKDVELRCDPISGHTALYWYRQSLGQGLEFLIYFQGNSAPDKSGLPSDRFSAERTGGSVSTLTIQRTQQEDSAVYLCASSLVGRTPINTDTQYFGPGTRLTVL.

The CDR3 sequence is CASSEGGQGSSSYGYTF. CDR3 sequence (DNA): TGTGCCAGCAGTGAGGGGGGACAGGGGTCCTCTTCCTATGGCTACACCTTC. V usage is TRBV6-1 and J usage is TRBJ1-2; 10 nucleotides agree with TRBD1. Trimming removed 3 bases from V and 4 bases from J; junction bases left unmatched: 11. The CDR3 has 17 amino acids. Germline CDR1 reads MNHNS; CDR2 reads SASEGT.

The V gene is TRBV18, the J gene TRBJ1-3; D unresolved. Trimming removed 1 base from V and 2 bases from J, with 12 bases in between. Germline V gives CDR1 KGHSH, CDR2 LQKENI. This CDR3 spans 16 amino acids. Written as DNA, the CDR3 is TGTGCCAGCTCACCACTAGGTGGGCGCGCTGGAAACACCATATATTTT. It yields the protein CASSPLGGRAGNTIYF.

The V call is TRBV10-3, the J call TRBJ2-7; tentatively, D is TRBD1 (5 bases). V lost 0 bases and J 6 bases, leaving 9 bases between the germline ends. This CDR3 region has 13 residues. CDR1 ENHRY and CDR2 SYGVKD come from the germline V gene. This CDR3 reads CAISESGRAEQYF. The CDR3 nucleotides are TGTGCCATCAGTGAGTCCGGCAGGGCCGAGCAGTACTTC.

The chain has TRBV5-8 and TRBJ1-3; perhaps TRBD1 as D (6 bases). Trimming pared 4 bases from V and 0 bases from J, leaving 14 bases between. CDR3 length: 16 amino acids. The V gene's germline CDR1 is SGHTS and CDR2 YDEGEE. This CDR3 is CASSPGQPISGNTIYF. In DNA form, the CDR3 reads TGTGCCAGCAGCCCCGGACAGCCGATCTCTGGAAACACCATATATTTT.

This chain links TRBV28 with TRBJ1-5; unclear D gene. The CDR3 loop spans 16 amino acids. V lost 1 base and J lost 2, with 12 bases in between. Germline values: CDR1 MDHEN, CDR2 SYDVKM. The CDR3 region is CASSLSRAGGNQPQHF. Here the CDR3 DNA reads TGTGCCAGCAGTTTATCCCGGGCGGGCGGCAATCAGCCCCAGCATTTT.

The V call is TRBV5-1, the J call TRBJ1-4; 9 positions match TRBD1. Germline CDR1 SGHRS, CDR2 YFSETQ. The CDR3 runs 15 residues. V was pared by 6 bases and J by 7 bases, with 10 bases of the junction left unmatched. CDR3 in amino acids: CASTRTGVESEKLFF. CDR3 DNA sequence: TGCGCCAGCACTCGGACAGGGGTTGAGAGTGAAAAACTGTTTTTT.

The CDR3 loop is CASSGQGLDEQYF. The DNA of the CDR3 is TGTGCCAGTAGCGGACAGGGGTTAGACGAGCAGTACTTC. V usage is TRBV19 and J usage is TRBJ2-7, with 9 bases aligning to TRBD1. This CDR3 comprises 13 residues. Germline loops: CDR1 LNHDA, CDR2 SQIVND (reference sequence). Trimming removed 6 bases from V and 5 bases from J; junction bases left unmatched: 5.

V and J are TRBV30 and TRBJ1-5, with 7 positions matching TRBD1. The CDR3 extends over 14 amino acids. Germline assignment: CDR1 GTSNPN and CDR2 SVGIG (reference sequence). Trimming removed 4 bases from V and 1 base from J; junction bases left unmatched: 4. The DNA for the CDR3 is TGTGCCTGGAAGGGGGCGATGAGCAATCAGCCCCAGCATTTT. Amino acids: CAWKGAMSNQPQHF.

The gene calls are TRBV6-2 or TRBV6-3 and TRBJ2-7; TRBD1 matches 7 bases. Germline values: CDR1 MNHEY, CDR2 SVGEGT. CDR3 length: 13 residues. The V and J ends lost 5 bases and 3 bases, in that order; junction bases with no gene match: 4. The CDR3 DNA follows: TGTGCCAGCAGTCAAGGGACAGTCTACGAGCAGTACTTC. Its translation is CASSQGTVYEQYF.

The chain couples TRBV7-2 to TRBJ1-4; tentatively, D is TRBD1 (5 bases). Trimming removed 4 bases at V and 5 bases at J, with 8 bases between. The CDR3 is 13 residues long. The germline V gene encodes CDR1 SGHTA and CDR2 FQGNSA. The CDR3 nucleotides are TGTGCCAGCAGCTCACGGACAAATGAAAAACTGTTTTTT. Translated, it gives CASSSRTNEKLFF.

CDR3 loop: CASSKFLEQYF. CDR3 coding DNA: TGTGCCAGCAGCAAATTCCTCGAGCAGTACTTC. This chain uses TRBV11-2 with TRBJ2-7; D is unresolved. V lost 5 bases and J 6 bases, leaving 8 bases between the germline ends. Germline V lookup: CDR1 SGHAT, CDR2 FQNNGV. This CDR3 has 11 residues.

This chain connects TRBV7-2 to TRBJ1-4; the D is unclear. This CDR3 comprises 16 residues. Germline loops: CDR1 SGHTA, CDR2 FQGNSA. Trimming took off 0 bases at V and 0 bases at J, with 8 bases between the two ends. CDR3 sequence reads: CASSLAPVATNEKLFF. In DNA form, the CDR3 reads TGTGCCAGCAGCTTAGCCCCAGTGGCAACTAATGAAAAACTGTTTTTT. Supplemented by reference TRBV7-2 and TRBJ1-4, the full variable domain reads GAGVSQSPSNKVTEKGKDVELRCDPISGHTALYWYRQSLGQGLEFLIYFQGNSAPDKSGLPSDRFSAERTGGSVSTLTIQRTQQEDSAVYLCASSLAPVATNEKLFFGSGTQLSVL.

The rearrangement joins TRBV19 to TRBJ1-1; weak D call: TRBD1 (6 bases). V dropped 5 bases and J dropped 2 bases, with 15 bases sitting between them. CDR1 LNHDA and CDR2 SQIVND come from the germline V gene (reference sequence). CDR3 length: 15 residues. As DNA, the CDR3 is TGTGCCAGTAGTTCAGGCTCGGACAGCAACACTGAAGCTTTCTTT. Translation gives CASSSGSDSNTEAFF.

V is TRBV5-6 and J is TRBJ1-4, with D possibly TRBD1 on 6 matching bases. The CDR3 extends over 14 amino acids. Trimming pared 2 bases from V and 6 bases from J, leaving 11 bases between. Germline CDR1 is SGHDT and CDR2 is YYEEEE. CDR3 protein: CASSFLGADEKLFF. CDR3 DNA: TGTGCCAGCAGCTTCTTGGGGGCGGATGAAAAACTGTTTTTT.

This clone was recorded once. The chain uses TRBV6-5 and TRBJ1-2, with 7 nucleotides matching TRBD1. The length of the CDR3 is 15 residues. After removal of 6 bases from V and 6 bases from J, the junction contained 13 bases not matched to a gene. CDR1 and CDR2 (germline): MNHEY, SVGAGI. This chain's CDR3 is CASSAVRGAGNGYTF. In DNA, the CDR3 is TGTGCCAGCAGCGCCGTCAGGGGGGCGGGGAATGGCTACACCTTC.

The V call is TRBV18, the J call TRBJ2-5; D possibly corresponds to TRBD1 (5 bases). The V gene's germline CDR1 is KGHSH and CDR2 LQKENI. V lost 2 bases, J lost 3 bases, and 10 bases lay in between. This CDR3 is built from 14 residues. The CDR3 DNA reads TGTGCCAGCTCACCAGGTGACAGCGAAGAGACCCAGTACTTC. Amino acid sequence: CASSPGDSEETQYF.

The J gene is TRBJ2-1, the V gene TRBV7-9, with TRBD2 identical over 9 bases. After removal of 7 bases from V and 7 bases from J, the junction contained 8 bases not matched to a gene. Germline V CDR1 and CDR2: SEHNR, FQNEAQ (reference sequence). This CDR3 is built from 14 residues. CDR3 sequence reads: CASTSSGEGNEQFF. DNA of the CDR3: TGTGCCAGCACCTCTAGCGGGGAAGGGAATGAGCAGTTCTTC.